Each of the 31 T cell receptor beta chains below was sequenced from the same sample in a study of breast tumors, draining lymph nodes, adjacent tissues. TCRdb called the multiplex PCR reads again in MiXCR, with one record for every CDR3 protein. Of approximately 60,000 distinct CDR3 sequences listed, approximately 62% are singletons. The sample taken for sequencing was breast tumor tissue. These receptors were taken from a female donor with breast cancer. Some clones in this sample may be carry-over from other donors' samples.

This clonotype was found many times. The V call is TRBV6-9, the J call TRBJ2-1, with D perhaps TRBD1 (5 bases). The germline V and J ends were trimmed by 7 bases and 8 bases, with 12 bases remaining between them. Germline V gene data show CDR1 as MNHGY and CDR2 as SVAAGI. The CDR3 is made up of 12 amino acids. The DNA of the CDR3 is TGTGCCAGCATCTTTGACAGTGATGAGCAGTTCTTC. Amino acids: CASIFDSDEQFF.

The CDR3 DNA reads as TGTGCCAGCAGCTTAGACGGGAGGGCCTTTTACGAGCAGTACTTC. Its protein is CASSLDGRAFYEQYF. This chain links TRBV7-2 with TRBJ2-7; 8 nucleotides align to TRBD2. This CDR3 region has 15 residues. V shed 1 base and J 4 bases; nucleotides not matched to a gene: 6. CDR1 SGHTA and CDR2 FQGNSA come from the germline V gene.

There are many counts of this clonotype. The chain carries TRBV7-2 and TRBJ2-2; no definite D call. Trimming pared 2 bases from V and 0 bases from J, leaving 22 bases between. The germline gives CDR1 SGHTA, CDR2 FQGNSA. The CDR3 contains 20 residues. The CDR3 DNA sequence: TGTGCCAGCAGCTTATATAGCCGCCCCCACGCCAAGTCGAACACCGGGGAGCTGTTTTTT. Translating gives CASSLYSRPHAKSNTGELFF.

The chain combines TRBV6-1 with TRBJ1-2; TRBD1 might be the D (5 bases). The V gene lost 5 bases and the J gene lost 8 bases, with 12 bases spanning the gap. The CDR3 totals 12 residues. Germline CDR1 and CDR2: MNHNS and SASEGT. The CDR3, as DNA: TGTGCCAGCAGTCACTCTGGGGACGGCTACACCTTC. It yields the protein CASSHSGDGYTF.

This clonotype was counted ten times or more. CDR3 region: CASSEPGQGTNSPLHF. CDR3 nucleotide sequence: TGTGCCAGCAGTGAACCCGGACAGGGTACAAATTCACCCCTCCACTTT. The rearrangement uses TRBV2 and TRBJ1-6; 8 bases align to TRBD1. V gave up 2 bases and J gave up 7 bases; unmatched junction bases: 7. The CDR3 is 16 residues long. CDR1 is SNHLY, CDR2 FYNNEI, per germline.

This clonotype has just a few counts. This CDR3 is CASSPRGRTQETQYF. The CDR3 DNA reads as TGTGCCAGCTCACCAAGGGGACGCACCCAAGAGACCCAGTACTTC. This rearrangement joins TRBV18 to TRBJ2-5, with D tentatively TRBD1 or TRBD2 (5 bases each). The germline V gene encodes CDR1 KGHSH and CDR2 LQKENI. This CDR3 spans 15 amino acids. Trimming cost V 2 bases and J 1 base, with 11 bases left between them.

The chain joins TRBV5-6 to TRBJ2-5; 8 nucleotides align to TRBD2. Germline CDR1 reads SGHDT; CDR2 reads YYEEEE. V lost 2 bases, J lost 4 bases, and 7 bases stayed unmatched. The CDR3 spans 15 residues. The CDR3 bases are TGTGCCAGCAGCTTCAGCGGGGGTGGTAGAGAGACCCAGTACTTC. Its protein product is CASSFSGGGRETQYF.

The genes are TRBV4-3 and TRBJ2-1; D is unresolved. In germline, CDR1 is LGHNA, CDR2 YSLEER. With 2 bases removed from V and 2 bases from J, the gap between germline ends came to 10 bases. The length of the CDR3 is 15 residues. DNA for the CDR3: TGCGCCAGCAGCCAAACCGGATCTGCCTACAATGAGCAGTTCTTC. It yields the protein CASSQTGSAYNEQFF.

This chain joins TRBV20-1 and TRBJ1-2; the match to TRBD1 covers 9 bases. The CDR3 is 14 amino acids. The V and J ends lost 3 bases and 2 bases, in that order; junction bases with no gene match: 4. CDR1 is DFQATT, CDR2 SNEGSKA, per germline (reference sequence). The CDR3 bases are TGCAGTGCTAGCCCTACAGGGGGCAACTATGGCTACACCTTC. This sequence encodes CSASPTGGNYGYTF.

The chain combines TRBV5-1 with TRBJ2-7, with 10 bases matching TRBD1. The CDR3 sequence is 17 residues long. Germline V gene lookup returns CDR1 SGHRS and CDR2 YFSETQ. The trim removed 1 base at V and 2 bases at J, leaving 9 bases unmatched. The CDR3 loop is CASSLRVGTGDTYEQYF. The CDR3 bases are TGCGCCAGCAGCTTGAGGGTGGGGACAGGGGACACCTACGAGCAGTACTTC.

This clonotype was counted at least ten times. The chain couples TRBV18 to TRBJ2-2; 8 positions agree with TRBD1. This CDR3 is built from 15 residues. Germline V CDR1 and CDR2: KGHSH, LQKENI. J gave up 4 bases and V 7 bases, and 8 bases lay outside the gene matches. In nucleotides, the CDR3 is TGTGCCAGCTACTCAGGGGGCGCGGCCACCGGGGAGCTGTTTTTT. It specifies CASYSGGAATGELFF.

This chain links TRBV3-1 with TRBJ2-3; TRBD1 aligns across 7 bases. The CDR3 is 15 residues long. V dropped 4 bases and J dropped 4; count of bases not matched to a gene: 8. Per the germline V gene, CDR1 is LGHDT and CDR2 is YNNKEL (reference sequence). This CDR3 is CASSLGQGVSDTQYF. The CDR3 nucleotides read TGTGCCAGCAGCCTGGGGCAGGGGGTTTCAGATACGCAGTATTTT.

The rearrangement uses TRBV5-1 and TRBJ2-7, with 10 bases matching TRBD2. This CDR3 has 16 amino acids. V lost 0 bases, J lost 3 bases, and 6 bases stayed unmatched. Germline V gene lookup returns CDR1 SGHRS and CDR2 YFSETQ. The DNA for the CDR3 is TGCGCCAGCAGCTTGGGGGGGCTAGCGGGAGACTACGAGCAGTACTTC. Protein sequence: CASSLGGLAGDYEQYF.

This clonotype occurred many times. This chain connects TRBV7-6 to TRBJ2-7, with 7 bases lining up with TRBD1. The length of the CDR3 is 17 residues. Germline V gene data show CDR1 as SGHVS and CDR2 as FNYEAQ. J was trimmed by 1 base and V by 0 bases; bases with no gene match: 9. Written as DNA, the CDR3 is TGTGCCAGCAGCTTAGCCCCCCGATGGGACAGTTCCTACGAGCAGTACTTC. It yields the protein CASSLAPRWDSSYEQYF.

This clonotype was detected only once. The rearrangement joins TRBV7-2 to TRBJ2-1, with D tentatively TRBD1 (5 bases). V was trimmed by 4 bases and J by 6 bases, leaving 16 bases between them. Germline CDR1 is SGHTA and CDR2 is FQGNSA. The CDR3 totals 15 residues. The CDR3 region is CASSSTWQGGNEQFF. The CDR3 DNA sequence: TGTGCCAGCAGCTCCACGTGGCAGGGTGGCAATGAGCAGTTCTTC.

The genes are TRBV10-2 and TRBJ2-5; weak D call: TRBD2 (5 bases). Trimming pared 5 bases from V and 3 bases from J, leaving 16 bases between. This CDR3 region has 15 residues. Germline V gene lookup returns CDR1 WSHSY and CDR2 SAAADI. DNA of the CDR3: TGCGCCAGCAGTCACCGGCCGACCGGGGAAGAGACCCAGTACTTC. Protein sequence: CASSHRPTGEETQYF.

This clonotype was seen ten or more times. The V and J genes are TRBV11-2 and TRBJ2-4; 12 positions match TRBD1. V lost 5 bases to trimming and J lost 0 bases; unmatched junction nucleotides: 11. CDR1 is SGHAT, CDR2 FQNNGV, per germline. The CDR3 runs 19 residues. In DNA, the CDR3 is TGTGCCAGCAGCAGCACGGGACAGGGGGCCGTCCTAGCCAAAAACATTCAGTACTTC. It translates to CASSSTGQGAVLAKNIQYF. The full variable domain, its missing parts supplied by reference TRBV11-2 and TRBJ2-4, is EAGVAQSPRYKIIEKRQSVAFWCNPISGHATLYWYQQILGQGPKLLIQFQNNGVVDDSQLPKDRFSAERLKGVDSTLKIQPAKLEDSAVYLCASSSTGQGAVLAKNIQYFGAGTRLSVL.

To note about this clonotype: The conserved phenylalanine or tryptophan is not found at the CDR3 terminus, so this likely reflects a read error. The V gene is TRBV7-9, the J gene TRBJ1-5; D might be TRBD1 (5 bases). This CDR3 is built from 14 residues. V lost 2 bases, J lost 7 bases, and 12 bases lay in between. Germline V gene data show CDR1 as SEHNR and CDR2 as FQNEAQ (reference sequence). CDR3 region: CASSLRGGYQPQHV. DNA of the CDR3: TGTGCCAGCAGCTTACGGGGGGGGTACCAGCCCCAGCATGTT.

The chain combines TRBV11-2 with TRBJ2-1; D is undetermined. Germline V gene sequence: CDR1 SGHAT, CDR2 FQNNGV. The CDR3 is made up of 12 amino acids. V was trimmed by 0 bases and J by 9 bases, leaving 6 bases between them. This chain's CDR3 is CASSLDPGEQFF. The CDR3 DNA follows: TGTGCCAGCAGCTTAGATCCTGGTGAGCAGTTCTTC.

The table lists this clonotype with many counts. The J gene is TRBJ2-5, the V gene TRBV7-3; TRBD2 agrees at 7 bases. V lost 4 bases to trimming and J lost 5 bases; unmatched junction nucleotides: 1. Looked up from germline, CDR1 is SGHTA and CDR2 is FQGTGA. This CDR3 contains 12 residues. CDR3 sequence reads: CASSSGGETQYF. The CDR3 DNA follows: TGTGCCAGCAGCTCCGGGGGGGAGACCCAGTACTTC.

This clonotype appeared a few times. The chain is built from TRBV7-6 and TRBJ1-6; the D gene is possibly TRBD1 (5 bases). V was pared by 7 bases and J by 6 bases, with 10 bases between. Germline V gene sequence: CDR1 SGHVS, CDR2 FNYEAQ. The CDR3 has 13 residues. CDR3 loop: CASTTGSNSPLHF. The DNA for the CDR3 is TGTGCCAGCACCACAGGATCTAATTCACCCCTCCACTTT.

The chain employs TRBV12-3 or TRBV12-4 and TRBJ2-7, with 10 bases aligning to TRBD1. This CDR3 is 17 amino acids long. V lost 6 bases, J lost 5 bases, and 16 bases stayed unmatched. CDR3 in amino acids: CASSLPAGGQGTNEQYF. The CDR3 nucleotides are TGTGCCAGCAGCTTGCCCGCGGGGGGACAGGGGACCAACGAGCAGTACTTC.

The chain combines TRBV2 with TRBJ1-6; 7 positions match TRBD1. Germline V gives CDR1 SNHLY, CDR2 FYNNEI. The trim removed 3 bases at V and 9 bases at J, leaving 11 bases unmatched. CDR3 length: 16 amino acids. CDR3 amino acids: CASSDTRGGAGSPLHF. The DNA for the CDR3 is TGTGCCAGCAGTGACACTCGAGGGGGCGCCGGTTCACCCCTCCACTTT.

Of note for this clonotype: Possible read error: a much larger clone is one base away. The chain is built from TRBV9 and TRBJ1-3, with D possibly TRBD1 on 5 matching bases. CDR3 length: 16 residues. Per the germline V gene, CDR1 is SGDLS and CDR2 is YYNGEE. V was shortened by 5 bases and J by 5 bases, with 20 bases between the two germline ends. CDR3 sequence: CASSPPWGPVRNTIYF. CDR3 bases: TGTGCCAGCAGTCCCCCTTGGGGCCCAGTCCGAAACACCATATATTTT.

The chain recombines TRBV29-1 with TRBJ2-1; unclear D gene. V was trimmed by 4 bases and J by 4 bases, leaving 14 bases between them. There are 14 residues in the CDR3. The germline gives CDR1 SQVTM, CDR2 ANQGSEA. As DNA, the CDR3 is TGCAGCGTTGTTTACTACTTAAGGTACAATGAGCAGTTCTTC. Translation: CSVVYYLRYNEQFF.

This chain connects TRBV29-1 to TRBJ2-6; 10 bases fit TRBD2. CDR1 SQVTM and CDR2 ANQGSEA come from the germline V gene. Trimming cost V 6 bases and J 1 base; bases outside gene matches: 6. This CDR3 contains 16 residues. The CDR3 DNA reads TGCAGCGTCCTGGGACTAGCGTGGTCTGGGGCCAACGTCCTGACTTTC. This codes for CSVLGLAWSGANVLTF. Together with reference TRBV29-1 and TRBJ2-6, the CDR3 gives the full variable domain: SAVISQKPSRDICQRGTSLTIQCQVDSQVTMMFWYRQQPGQSLTLIATANQGSEATYESGFVIDKFPISRPNLTFSTLTVSNMSPEDSSIYLCSVLGLAWSGANVLTFGAGSRLTVL.

This clonotype turned up a few times. This may be a read error: a much more frequent sequence differs by one nucleotide. The chain combines TRBV20-1 with TRBJ1-2; a weak D match, TRBD1 (5 bases). The CDR3 length is 16 residues. Germline-derived CDR1 and CDR2 are DFQATT and SNEGSKA (reference sequence). Trimming cost V 3 bases and J 4 bases, with 21 bases left between them. DNA of the CDR3: TGCAGTGCTAGGGTATTCGGGCCTTCAACAGGCTATGGCTACACCTTC. It specifies CSARVFGPSTGYGYTF.

Details on this clonotype: The junction and the germline gene differ at one end; a read error may be behind it. The chain employs TRBV20-1 and TRBJ2-2; TRBD2 aligns across 7 bases. The CDR3 sequence is 16 residues long. Germline V lookup: CDR1 DFQATT, CDR2 SNEGSKA (reference sequence). The CDR3 loop is CSARGRLAANTGELLF. For the CDR3, the DNA is TGCAGTGCTAGAGGCCGTCTAGCGGCTAACACCGGGGAGCTGCTTTTT.

This rearrangement joins TRBV7-2 to TRBJ1-6; D remains unclear. CDR3 length equals 11 residues. Per the germline V gene, CDR1 is SGHTA and CDR2 is FQGNSA. The V end lost 1 base, the J end lost 14 bases, and 6 bases lay between the germline ends. In DNA, the CDR3 is TGTGCCAGCAGCTTAGGTGGGACCCTCCACTTT. It yields the protein CASSLGGTLHF.

This clonotype appeared many times. The chain carries TRBV20-1 and TRBJ2-1; TRBD2 matches 10 bases. The CDR3 sequence is 14 residues long. The ends lost 6 bases at V and 6 bases at J; junction bases unmatched: 8. Germline CDR1 and CDR2: DFQATT and SNEGSKA (reference sequence). The chain's CDR3 is CSALPGLASNEQFF. The CDR3 DNA is TGCAGTGCCCTACCGGGACTAGCGTCCAATGAGCAGTTCTTC.

J is TRBJ1-1 and V is TRBV7-2; possibly TRBD1 for D (6 bases). CDR1 is SGHTA, CDR2 FQGNSA, per germline. The V gene lost 7 bases and the J gene lost 6 bases, with 21 bases spanning the gap. The CDR3 extends over 15 amino acids. The CDR3 nucleotides are TGTGCCAGCACCCGAATGGGGGGGGCGCATTCTGAAGCTTTCTTT. Amino acid sequence: CASTRMGGAHSEAFF.